One T cell receptor beta chain is described in this entry. The sample is drawn from a study of T-cell memory formation after mild COVID-19. TCRdb called the 5' RACE reads again in MiXCR, with one record for every CDR3 protein. The table lists hundreds of thousands of distinct CDR3 sequences, about an eighth of them singletons. The source of this sequence is a young man who had mild COVID-19 (a few samples of this study predate the infection). Cell type and time point are not known. Sample: PBMCs or a T cell subset sorted from them (not recorded which).

This chain's CDR3 is CASSLEGGGHTIYF. DNA of the CDR3: TGCGCCAGCAGCCTCGAAGGGGGCGGACACACCATATATTTT. The chain combines TRBV5-1 with TRBJ1-3, with 7 bases aligning to TRBD1. CDR1 SGHRS and CDR2 YFSETQ come from the germline V gene. The V segment lost 4 bases and the J segment 8 bases; nucleotides outside the gene matches: 9. The CDR3 contains 14 residues. Filled out from reference TRBV5-1 and TRBJ1-3, the complete variable domain reads KAGVTQTPRYLIKTRGQQVTLSCSPISGHRSVSWYQQTPGQGLQFLFEYFSETQRNKGNFPGRFSGRQFSNSRSEMNVSTLELGDSALYLCASSLEGGGHTIYFGEGSWLTVV.